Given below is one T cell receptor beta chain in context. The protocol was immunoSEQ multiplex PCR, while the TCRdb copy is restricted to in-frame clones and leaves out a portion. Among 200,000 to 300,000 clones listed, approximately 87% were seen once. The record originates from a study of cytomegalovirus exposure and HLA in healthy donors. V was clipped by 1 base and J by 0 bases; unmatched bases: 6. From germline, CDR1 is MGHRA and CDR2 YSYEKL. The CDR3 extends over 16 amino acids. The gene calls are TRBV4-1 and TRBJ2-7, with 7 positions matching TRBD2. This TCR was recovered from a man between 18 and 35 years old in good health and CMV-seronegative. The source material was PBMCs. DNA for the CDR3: TGCGCCAGCAGCCAAGGATTGCGGGAGTTCTCCTACGAGCAGTACTTC. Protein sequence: CASSQGLREFSYEQYF.